This TCR beta chain was identified during a study of blood T cell repertoires in COVID-19 (dated by TCRdb to the early 2020s). About the full investigation: Samples from collaborators originated in the United States, Italy and Spain and spanned both the acute and convalescent phases of COVID-19. Where available, HLA class I and class II types were taken from metadata supplied by the sample provider and were not determined by assay-based typing. The repertoires were made available in a free public database intended to serve as a resource for research on the immune response to SARS-CoV-2. Nearly every sample came with metadata listing a de-identified subject ID, COVID-19 status, age in years and sex. Deeply sampled blood TCRbeta repertoires from subjects exposed to, actively infected with, or recovered from COVID-19 were included in the dataset. The prospective study material was composed of cDNA or gDNA derived from T cells, B-cell-depleted T cells, or PBMCs. The samples were drawn from the first 160 participants of the ongoing ImmuneRACE study and from more than 1,000 subjects provided by 6 global collaborators. General findings and caveats noted by the study authors: How much clinical and demographic metadata was included differed by source and by participant, and the metadata was provided uncurated.

Of note for this clone: Its antigen is currently not known. Base-call qualities are not available, and no considerably larger clone is one nucleotide away.

Participants in the prospective study were enrolled through a virtual design, were aged about 18 to 90 years, and lived in roughly 25 United States geographic areas. Cohort assignment in the prospective study relied on participant-reported clinical history from a screening survey and a study questionnaire. Recovered participants in ImmuneRACE Cohort 3 were defined as having two consecutive negative NP/OP PCR tests, clearance from a healthcare professional, or resolution of symptoms. Mobile phlebotomists in the prospective study collected whole blood, serum and a nasopharyngeal or oropharyngeal swab from every participant. Additional blood draws and questionnaires over an approximately two-month period could optionally be provided by prospective study participants. Before DNA extraction, prospective study blood samples were shipped either frozen or at room temperature. TCRbeta CDR3 regions were amplified from genomic DNA by means of the immunoSEQ Assay, a bias-controlled multiplex PCR. The original pipeline was this. The number of nucleated cells in each sample was estimated from the amplification of reference gene primers within the assay. To quantify the absolute abundance of each unique TCRbeta CDR3 rearrangement, sequence reads were collapsed and filtered. For each sample, productive Simpson clonality was calculated as the square root of Simpson's diversity index across productive rearrangements. TCRdb took over this immuneACCESS table, retaining in-frame rearrangements with V and J assigned. Such tables are incomplete; in checked studies, under half of the missing clones stem from an unresolved V gene, and the remainder is unexplained. That table is the source of V, J and clone size, and D and trimming were worked out from the DNA. For this sample the table gives a few hundred thousand clones, of which approximately 75% were detected only once. The ten top clones hold about a tenth of the sample.

The source material was PBMCs or T cells enriched from blood (not recorded which). The sequence was obtained from a man aged 40-50 years who had recovered from COVID-19.

CDR3 protein: CASSPPELQKNYEQYF. The sequenced DNA: TGTGCCAGCAGCCCGCCGGAGTTGCAAAAAAACTACGAGCAGTACTTC. Recombination connected TRBV5-5 to TRBJ2-7; no D gene is confidently identified. CDR1 and CDR2 are drawn from the germline V gene (reference sequence): SGHKS, YYEKEE. Reading from cysteine to phenylalanine, the CDR3 counts 16 amino acids. CDR3 DNA is the only sequence kept; it has 48 bases, read in frame from the first base. V loses 4 bases of germline sequence and J loses 3 bases, and the interval between the two ends is 20 bases. Extended through the reference TRBV5-5 and TRBJ2-7 proteins, this CDR3 yields the full variable domain: DAGVTQSPTHLIKTRGQQVTLRCSPISGHKSVSWYQQVLGQGPQFIFQYYEKEERGRGNFPDRFSARQFPNYSSELNVNALLLGDSALYLCASSPPELQKNYEQYFGPGTRLTVT.